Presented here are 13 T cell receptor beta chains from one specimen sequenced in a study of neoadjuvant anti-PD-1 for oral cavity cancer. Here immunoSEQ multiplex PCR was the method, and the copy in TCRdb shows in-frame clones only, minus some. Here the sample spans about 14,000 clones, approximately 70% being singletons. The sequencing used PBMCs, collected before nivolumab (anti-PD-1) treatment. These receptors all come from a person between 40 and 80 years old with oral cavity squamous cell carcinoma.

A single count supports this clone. CDR3 region: CASSFTSRTDTQYF. Written as DNA, the CDR3 is TGTGCCAGCAGCTTTACTAGCCGCACAGATACGCAGTATTTT. The chain joins TRBV7-3 to TRBJ2-3, with D possibly being TRBD2 (6 bases). Per the germline V gene, CDR1 is SGHTA and CDR2 is FQGTGA. Trimming removed 3 bases from V and 1 base from J, with 8 bases in between. The length of the CDR3 is 14 residues.

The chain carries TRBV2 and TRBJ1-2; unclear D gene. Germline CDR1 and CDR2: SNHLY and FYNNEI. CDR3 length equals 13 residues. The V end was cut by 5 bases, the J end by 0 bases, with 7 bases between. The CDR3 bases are TGTGCCAGCAGTCAGCTTTCTAACTATGGCTACACCTTC. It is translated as CASSQLSNYGYTF. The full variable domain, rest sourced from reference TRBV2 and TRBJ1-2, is EPEVTQTPSHQVTQMGQEVILRCVPISNHLYFYWYRQILGQKVEFLVSFYNNEISEKSEIFDDQFSVERPDGSNFTLKIRSTKLEDSAMYFCASSQLSNYGYTFGSGTRLTVV.

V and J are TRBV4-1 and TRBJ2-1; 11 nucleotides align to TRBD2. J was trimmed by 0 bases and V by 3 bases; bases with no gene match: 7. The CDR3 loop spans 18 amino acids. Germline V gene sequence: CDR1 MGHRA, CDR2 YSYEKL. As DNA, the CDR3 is TGCGCCAGCAGCCAGGGACTAGCGGCCTCTCCCTCCTACAATGAGCAGTTCTTC. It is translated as CASSQGLAASPSYNEQFF.

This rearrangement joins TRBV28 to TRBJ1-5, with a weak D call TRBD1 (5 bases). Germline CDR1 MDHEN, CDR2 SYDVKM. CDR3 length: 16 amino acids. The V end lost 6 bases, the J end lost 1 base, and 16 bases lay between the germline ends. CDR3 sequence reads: CASSPRLGPSNQPQHF. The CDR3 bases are TGTGCCAGCAGCCCAAGGTTGGGACCGAGCAATCAGCCCCAGCATTTT.

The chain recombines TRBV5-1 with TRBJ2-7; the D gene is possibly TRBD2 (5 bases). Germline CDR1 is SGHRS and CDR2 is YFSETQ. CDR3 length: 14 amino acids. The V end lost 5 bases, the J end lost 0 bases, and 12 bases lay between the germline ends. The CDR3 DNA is TGCGCCAGCAGACGGACTCAATACTCCTACGAGCAGTACTTC. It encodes CASRRTQYSYEQYF.

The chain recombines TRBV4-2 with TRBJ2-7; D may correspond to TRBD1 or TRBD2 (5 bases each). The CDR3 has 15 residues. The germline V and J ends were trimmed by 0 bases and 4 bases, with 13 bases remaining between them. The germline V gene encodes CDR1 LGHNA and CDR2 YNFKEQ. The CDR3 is CASSQDGDGLYEQYF. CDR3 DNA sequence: TGTGCCAGCAGCCAAGACGGGGACGGACTTTACGAGCAGTACTTC.

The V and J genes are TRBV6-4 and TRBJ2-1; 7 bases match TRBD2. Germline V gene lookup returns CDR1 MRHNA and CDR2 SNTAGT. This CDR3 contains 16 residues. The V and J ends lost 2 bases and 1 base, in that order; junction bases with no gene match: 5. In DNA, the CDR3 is TGTGCCAGCAGTGACCAGGGCGGGGGTTCCTACAATGAGCAGTTCTTC. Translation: CASSDQGGGSYNEQFF.

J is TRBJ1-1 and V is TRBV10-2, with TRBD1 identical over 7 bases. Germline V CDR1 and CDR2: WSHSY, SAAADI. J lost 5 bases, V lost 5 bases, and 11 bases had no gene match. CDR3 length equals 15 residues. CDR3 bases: TGCGCCAGCAGTCCAGACCCGACAGGGCGGACTGAAGCTTTCTTT. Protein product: CASSPDPTGRTEAFF.

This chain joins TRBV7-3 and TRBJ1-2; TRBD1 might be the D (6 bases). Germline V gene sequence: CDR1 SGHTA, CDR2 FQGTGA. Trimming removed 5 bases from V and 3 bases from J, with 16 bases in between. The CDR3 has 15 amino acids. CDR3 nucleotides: TGTGCCAGCAGCCCACCAGGGGTTGGGGACTATGGCTACACCTTC. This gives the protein CASSPPGVGDYGYTF. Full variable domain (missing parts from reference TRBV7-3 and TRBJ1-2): GAGVSQTPSNKVTEKGKYVELRCDPISGHTALYWYRQSLGQGPEFLIYFQGTGAADDSGLPNDRFFAVRPEGSVSTLKIQRTERGDSAVYLCASSPPGVGDYGYTFGSGTRLTVV.

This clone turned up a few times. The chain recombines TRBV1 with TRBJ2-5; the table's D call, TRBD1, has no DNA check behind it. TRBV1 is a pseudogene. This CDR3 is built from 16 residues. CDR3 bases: TGCACCAGCAGCTTGTTCCAGGGCAGGGGGCAAGAGACCCAGTACTTC. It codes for CTSSLFQGRGQETQYF.

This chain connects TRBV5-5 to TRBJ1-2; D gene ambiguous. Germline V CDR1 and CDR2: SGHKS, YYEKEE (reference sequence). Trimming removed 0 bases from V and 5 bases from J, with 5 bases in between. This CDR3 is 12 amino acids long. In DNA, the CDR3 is TGTGCCAGCAGCTTGGTTAATTATGGCTACACCTTC. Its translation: CASSLVNYGYTF.

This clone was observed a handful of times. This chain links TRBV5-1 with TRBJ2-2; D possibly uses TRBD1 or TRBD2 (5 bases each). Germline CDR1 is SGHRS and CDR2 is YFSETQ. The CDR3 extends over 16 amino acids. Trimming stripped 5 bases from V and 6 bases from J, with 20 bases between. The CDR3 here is CASSGGLNVGSGELFF. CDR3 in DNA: TGCGCCAGCAGTGGGGGTCTAAACGTGGGCTCCGGGGAGCTGTTTTTT.

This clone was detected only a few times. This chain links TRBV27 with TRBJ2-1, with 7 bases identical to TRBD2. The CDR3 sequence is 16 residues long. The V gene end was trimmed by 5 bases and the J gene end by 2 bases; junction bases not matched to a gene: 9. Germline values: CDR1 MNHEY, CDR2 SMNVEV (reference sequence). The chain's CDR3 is CASSPKLARPYNEQFF. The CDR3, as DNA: TGTGCCAGCAGTCCCAAACTAGCGAGGCCCTACAATGAGCAGTTCTTC.